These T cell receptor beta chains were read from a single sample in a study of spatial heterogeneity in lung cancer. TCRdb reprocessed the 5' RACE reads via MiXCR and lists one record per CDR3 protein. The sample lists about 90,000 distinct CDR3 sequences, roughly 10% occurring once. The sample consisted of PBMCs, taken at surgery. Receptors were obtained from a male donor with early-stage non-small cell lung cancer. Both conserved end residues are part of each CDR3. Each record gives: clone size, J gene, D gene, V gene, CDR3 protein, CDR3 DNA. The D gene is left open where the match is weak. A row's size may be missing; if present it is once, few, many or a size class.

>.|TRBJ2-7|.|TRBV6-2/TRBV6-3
CASRDQGRGYEQYF
TGTGCCAGCAGAGATCAGGGCCGTGGCTACGAGCAGTACTTC
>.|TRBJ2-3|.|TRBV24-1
CATSGGGRTDTQYF
TGTGCCACCAGTGGCGGGGGCCGCACAGATACGCAGTATTTT
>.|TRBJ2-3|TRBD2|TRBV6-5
CASSLLAGGRVRTQYF
TGTGCCAGCAGTCTCCTAGCGGGGGGGCGCGTTCGTACGCAGTATTTT
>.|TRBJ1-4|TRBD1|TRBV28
CASSLSRLGQVQGEKLFF
TGTGCCAGCAGTTTGAGCCGCCTCGGACAGGTACAAGGTGAAAAACTGTTTTTT
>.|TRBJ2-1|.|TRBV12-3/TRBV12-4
CASSLGASGDNEQFF
TGTGCCAGCAGTTTGGGGGCTAGCGGTGACAATGAGCAGTTCTTC
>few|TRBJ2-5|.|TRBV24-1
CATSDLQEETQYF
TGTGCCACCAGTGATCTGCAAGAAGAGACCCAGTACTTC
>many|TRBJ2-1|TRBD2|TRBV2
CATSRDYPHEQFF
TGTGCCACCTCCCGGGACTATCCGCATGAGCAGTTCTTC
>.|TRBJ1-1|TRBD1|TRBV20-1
CSGLWTGDTEAFF
TGCAGTGGTCTTTGGACAGGGGACACTGAAGCTTTCTTT
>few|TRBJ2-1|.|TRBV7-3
CASSLEKGEQFF
TGTGCCAGCAGCTTAGAGAAGGGGGAGCAGTTCTTC
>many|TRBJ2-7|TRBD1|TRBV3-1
CASSRTGGPYEQYF
TGTGCCAGCAGCCGGACAGGGGGCCCCTACGAGCAGTACTTC
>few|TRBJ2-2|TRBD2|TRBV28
CASTTPGGRDTGELFF
TGTGCCAGCACCACCCCGGGGGGGCGGGACACCGGGGAGCTGTTTTTT
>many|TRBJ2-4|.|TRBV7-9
CASSLGGLAKNIQYF
TGTGCCAGCAGCTTAGGGGGCCTAGCCAAAAACATTCAGTACTTC
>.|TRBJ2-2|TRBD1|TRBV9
CASSVQGANTGELFF
TGTGCCAGCAGCGTGCAGGGGGCGAACACCGGGGAGCTGTTTTTT
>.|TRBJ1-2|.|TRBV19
CASSRRTVNYGYTF
TGTGCCAGTAGTAGAAGGACGGTTAACTATGGCTACACCTTC
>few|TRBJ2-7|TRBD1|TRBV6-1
CASSRLLPGQGDHEQYF
TGTGCCAGCAGTCGCCTTTTACCGGGACAGGGAGACCACGAGCAGTACTTC
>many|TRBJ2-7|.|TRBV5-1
CASSIGQPPAYEQYF
TGCGCCAGCAGCATAGGACAGCCTCCTGCCTACGAGCAGTACTTC
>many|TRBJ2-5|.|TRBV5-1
CASSLEQVETQYF
TGCGCCAGCAGCTTGGAGCAGGTAGAGACCCAGTACTTC
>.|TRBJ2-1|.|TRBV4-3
CASSQDRRNGEQFF
TGCGCCAGCAGCCAAGATAGGCGTAATGGTGAGCAGTTCTTC
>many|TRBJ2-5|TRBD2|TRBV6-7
CASSYPGLAGGQETQYF
TGTGCCAGCAGTTACCCGGGACTAGCGGGGGGCCAAGAGACCCAGTACTTC
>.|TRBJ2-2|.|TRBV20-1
CSAPENTGELFF
TGCAGTGCTCCCGAGAACACCGGGGAGCTGTTTTTT
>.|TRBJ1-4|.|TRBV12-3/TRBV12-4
CASSPQSATNEKLFF
TGTGCCAGCAGTCCCCAGAGTGCAACTAATGAAAAACTGTTTTTT
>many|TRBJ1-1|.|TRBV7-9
CASSFVGDTEAFF
TGTGCCAGCAGCTTCGTTGGGGACACTGAAGCTTTCTTT
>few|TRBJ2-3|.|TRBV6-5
CASSPGVGLQATQYF
TGTGCCAGCAGCCCCGGGGTCGGCCTCCAGGCTACGCAGTATTTT
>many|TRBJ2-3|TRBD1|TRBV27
CASRIRDRSTDTQYF
TGTGCCAGCAGGATACGGGACAGAAGCACAGATACGCAGTATTTT
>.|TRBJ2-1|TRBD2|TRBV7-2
CASSHRVGRANRREQFF
TGTGCCAGCAGCCACCGAGTTGGGAGGGCTAATAGGAGAGAGCAGTTCTTC
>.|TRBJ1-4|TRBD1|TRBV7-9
CASSSRDSDEKLFF
TGTGCCAGCAGCAGCCGGGACAGCGACGAAAAACTGTTTTTT
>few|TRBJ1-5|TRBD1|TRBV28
CASSSGTGYVNQPQHF
TGTGCCAGCAGTTCCGGGACAGGGTACGTCAATCAGCCCCAGCATTTT
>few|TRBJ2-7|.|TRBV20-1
CSARDPIARASHEQYF
TGCAGTGCTAGAGATCCGATTGCCAGGGCGTCCCACGAGCAGTACTTC
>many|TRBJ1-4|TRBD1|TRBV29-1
CSAGQGELFF
TGCAGCGCCGGACAGGGAGAACTGTTTTTT
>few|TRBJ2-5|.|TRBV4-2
CASSPGTPQETQYF
TGTGCCAGCAGCCCTGGGACGCCACAAGAGACCCAGTACTTC
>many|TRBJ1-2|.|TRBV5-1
CASKPDRIYGYTF
TGCGCCAGCAAGCCCGACAGGATATATGGCTACACCTTC